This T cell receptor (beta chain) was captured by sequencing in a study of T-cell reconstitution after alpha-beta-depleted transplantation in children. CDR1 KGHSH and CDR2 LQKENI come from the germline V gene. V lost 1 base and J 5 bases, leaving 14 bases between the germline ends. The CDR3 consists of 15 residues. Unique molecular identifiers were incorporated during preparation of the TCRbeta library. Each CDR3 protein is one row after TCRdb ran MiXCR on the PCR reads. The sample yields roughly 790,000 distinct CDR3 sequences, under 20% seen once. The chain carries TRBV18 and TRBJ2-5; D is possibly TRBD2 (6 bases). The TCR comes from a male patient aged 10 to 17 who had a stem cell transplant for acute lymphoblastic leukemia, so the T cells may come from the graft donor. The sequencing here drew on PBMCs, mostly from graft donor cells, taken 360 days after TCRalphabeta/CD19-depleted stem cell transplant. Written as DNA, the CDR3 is TGTGCCAGCTCACCACGAAGGGGAGGAGGGGAGACCCAGTACTTC. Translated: CASSPRRGGGETQYF.